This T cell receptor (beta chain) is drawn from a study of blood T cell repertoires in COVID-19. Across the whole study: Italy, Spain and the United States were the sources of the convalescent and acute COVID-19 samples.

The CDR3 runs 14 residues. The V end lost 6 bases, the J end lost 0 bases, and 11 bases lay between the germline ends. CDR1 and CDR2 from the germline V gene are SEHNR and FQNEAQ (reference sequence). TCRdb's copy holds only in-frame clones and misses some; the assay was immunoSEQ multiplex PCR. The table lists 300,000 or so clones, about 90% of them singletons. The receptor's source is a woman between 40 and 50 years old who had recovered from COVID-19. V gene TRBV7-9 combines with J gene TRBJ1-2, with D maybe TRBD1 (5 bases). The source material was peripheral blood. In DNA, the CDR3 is TGTGCCAGCAGGTGGGGGGATTCTAACTATGGCTACACCTTC. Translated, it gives CASRWGDSNYGYTF.